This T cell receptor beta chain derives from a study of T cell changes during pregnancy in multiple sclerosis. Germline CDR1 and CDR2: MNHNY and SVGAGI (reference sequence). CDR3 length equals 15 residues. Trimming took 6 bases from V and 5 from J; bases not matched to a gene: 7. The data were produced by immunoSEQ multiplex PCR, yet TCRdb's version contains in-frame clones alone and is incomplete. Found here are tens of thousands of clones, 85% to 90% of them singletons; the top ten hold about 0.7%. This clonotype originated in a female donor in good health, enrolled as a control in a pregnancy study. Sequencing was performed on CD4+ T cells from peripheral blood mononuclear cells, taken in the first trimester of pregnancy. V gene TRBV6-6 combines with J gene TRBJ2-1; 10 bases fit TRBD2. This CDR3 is CASSLTSGTHNEQFF. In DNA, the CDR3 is TGTGCCAGCAGCCTAACTAGCGGGACCCACAATGAGCAGTTCTTC.